This T cell receptor (beta chain) appears in the sequencing data of a study of blood T cells in healthy people across ages. Study-wide points: Because donor CMV status was unknown, expanded clonotype changes were possibly confounded.

Combining a sample-barcoded 5' primer with a J-beta primer mix, a second PCR ran for roughly 6 to 12 cycles. Each CDR3 protein is one row after TCRdb ran MiXCR on the 5' RACE reads. The table includes approximately 830,000 distinct CDR3 sequences, around two thirds detected once. This clonotype has more than one count but fewer than ten. Its antigen remains unidentified. Extraction yielded at least 5.5 micrograms of total RNA per sample. This TCR derives from a man aged 25 to 40 in good health. What was sequenced was blood.

CDR3 loop: CASSPRIAGSETQYF. The CDR3 region has the DNA TGTGCCAGCAGCCCCCGTATAGCGGGGTCAGAGACCCAGTACTTC. The rearrangement links TRBV4-2 to TRBJ2-5, with TRBD2 matching over 8 bases. Germline CDR1 reads LGHNA; CDR2 reads YNFKEQ. V was clipped by 4 bases and J by 4 bases; unmatched bases: 8. The CDR3 spans 15 residues.